A selection of T cell receptor beta chains follows, all from one sample in a study of type 1 regulatory T cells. In TCRdb, the reads were re-called with MiXCR into one record per CDR3 protein. The sample carries 80,000 to 100,000 distinct CDR3 sequences, 31% recorded once. Sequencing input: CD4+ T cells, either the whole sample or a sorted fraction (not recorded which). The receptors originated from a human donor in good health. CDR3s include the opening cysteine and the closing phenylalanine or tryptophan. D genes are given only for firm matches. Not every row has a clone size; where given, it reads once, few, many or a size class.

>TRBJ2-3|TRBV5-5|-|TRBD2
CASSLAGTSVGDTQYF
TGTGCCAGCAGCTTGGCCGGGACTAGCGTGGGAGATACGCAGTATTTT
>TRBJ1-1|TRBV3-1|few|-
CASSGPGDEAFF
TGTGCCAGCAGCGGACCGGGGGATGAAGCTTTCTTT
>TRBJ1-4|TRBV7-2|-|-
CASSLELPGTGWNEKLFF
TGTGCCAGCAGCTTAGAGCTTCCCGGAACAGGGTGGAATGAAAAACTGTTTTTT
>TRBJ2-5|TRBV19|few|-
CASSMQGWETQYF
TGTGCCAGTAGTATGCAAGGATGGGAGACCCAGTACTTC
>TRBJ2-1|TRBV12-2|medium-sized|-
CASRERTSGRYLGEQFF
TGTGCAAGTCGCGAAAGGACTAGCGGGAGGTACCTGGGTGAGCAGTTCTTC
>TRBJ2-5|TRBV3-1|few|TRBD2
CASSQVAGGGQETQYF
TGTGCCAGCAGCCAAGTGGCCGGGGGAGGGCAAGAGACCCAGTACTTC
>TRBJ2-3|TRBV6-1|once|-
CASMWRTEADTQYF
TGTGCCAGCATGTGGCGGACCGAGGCCGATACGCAGTATTTT
>TRBJ1-1|TRBV5-6|few|-
CASGSTGTNTEAFF
TGTGCCAGCGGATCGACAGGTACGAACACTGAAGCTTTCTTT
>TRBJ1-1|TRBV18|-|-
CASSPWFEGEAFF
TGTGCCAGCTCACCGTGGTTCGAAGGCGAAGCTTTCTTT
>TRBJ1-6|TRBV3-1|-|-
CANSHWGEGSPLHF
TGTGCCAACAGCCACTGGGGCGAAGGGTCACCCCTCCACTTT
>TRBJ1-4|TRBV14|few|-
CASSERPFPGEKLFF
TGTGCCAGCAGCGAGAGGCCCTTCCCTGGCGAAAAACTGTTTTTT
>TRBJ2-2|TRBV7-3|-|-
CASSSPGPGSNTGELFF
TGTGCCAGCAGCTCTCCCGGTCCAGGGTCGAACACCGGGGAGCTGTTTTTT
>TRBJ2-1|TRBV6-1|few|-
CASSEAFRGNEQFF
TGTGCCAGCAGTGAAGCGTTCAGGGGCAATGAGCAGTTCTTC
>TRBJ2-7|TRBV4-3|few|-
CASSQGFDFHSYEQYF
TGCGCCAGCAGCCAAGGGTTCGACTTCCACTCCTACGAGCAGTACTTC
>TRBJ2-1|TRBV2|few|-
CASSEGGGNEQFF
TGTGCCAGCAGTGAAGGTGGAGGAAATGAGCAGTTCTTC
>TRBJ2-2|TRBV5-8|few|-
CASSLVRGELFF
TGTGCCAGCAGCTTGGTTCGCGGGGAGCTGTTTTTT
>TRBJ1-4|TRBV7-9|-|-
CASSSPRGATNEKLFF
TGTGCCAGCAGCAGCCCCCGCGGCGCAACTAATGAAAAACTGTTTTTT
>TRBJ2-2|TRBV3-1|few|-
CASSQRPGPPENTGELFF
TGTGCCAGCAGCCAGCGACCGGGCCCGCCGGAGAACACCGGGGAGCTGTTTTTT
>TRBJ2-1|TRBV13|few|TRBD2
CASSRRGLAGVGNEQFF
TGTGCCAGCAGCCGACGCGGACTAGCGGGAGTGGGGAATGAGCAGTTCTTC
>TRBJ2-2|TRBV19|-|TRBD2
CASSITAYSGRADTGELFF
TGTGCCAGTAGTATCACCGCCTATAGCGGGAGGGCCGACACCGGGGAGCTGTTTTTT
>TRBJ2-2|TRBV19|-|TRBD1
CASTHRGTPSTGELFF
TGTGCCAGTACCCACAGGGGAACCCCGAGTACCGGGGAGCTGTTTTTT
>TRBJ2-1|TRBV3-1|few|-
CASSQMDYNEQFF
TGTGCCAGCAGCCAAATGGATTACAATGAGCAGTTCTTC
>TRBJ1-2|TRBV5-1|few|-
CASSLQQNYGYTF
TGCGCCAGCAGCTTGCAACAGAACTATGGCTACACCTTC
>TRBJ1-2|TRBV5-1|-|-
CASSPRRGHGYTF
TGCGCCAGCAGCCCCCGCAGGGGTCATGGCTACACCTTC
>TRBJ1-5|TRBV29-1|few|-
CSVGTDSINQPQHF
TGCAGCGTCGGCACGGACAGCATCAATCAGCCCCAGCATTTT
>TRBJ1-3|TRBV7-2|few|-
CASSSGGSGIYTIYF
TGTGCCAGCAGCTCCGGCGGTTCGGGGATATACACCATATATTTT
>TRBJ2-1|TRBV25-1|-|-
CASSDPSSYNEQFF
TGTGCCAGCAGTGATCCTAGCTCCTACAATGAGCAGTTCTTC
>TRBJ1-5|TRBV28|few|-
CASSLRGRGNQPQHF
TGTGCCAGCAGTTTAAGGGGTCGAGGAAATCAGCCCCAGCATTTT
>TRBJ2-1|TRBV9|once|-
CASSVDQVGARSDEQFF
TGTGCCAGCAGCGTAGATCAGGTTGGAGCTAGATCGGACGAGCAGTTCTTC
>TRBJ2-1|TRBV11-2|few|-
CASTMKLNEQFF
TGTGCCAGCACTATGAAGCTGAATGAGCAGTTCTTC
>TRBJ2-4|TRBV18|few|-
CASSPPGKNIQYF
TGTGCCAGCTCACCACCAGGCAAAAACATTCAGTACTTC
>TRBJ2-7|TRBV4-1|-|-
CASSLATRGSLYF
TGCGCCAGCAGCCTAGCGACTAGAGGGAGTTTGTACTTC
>TRBJ1-6|TRBV3-1|few|-
CASSLRDEKPLHF
TGTGCCAGCAGCCTCCGGGACGAAAAACCCCTCCACTTT